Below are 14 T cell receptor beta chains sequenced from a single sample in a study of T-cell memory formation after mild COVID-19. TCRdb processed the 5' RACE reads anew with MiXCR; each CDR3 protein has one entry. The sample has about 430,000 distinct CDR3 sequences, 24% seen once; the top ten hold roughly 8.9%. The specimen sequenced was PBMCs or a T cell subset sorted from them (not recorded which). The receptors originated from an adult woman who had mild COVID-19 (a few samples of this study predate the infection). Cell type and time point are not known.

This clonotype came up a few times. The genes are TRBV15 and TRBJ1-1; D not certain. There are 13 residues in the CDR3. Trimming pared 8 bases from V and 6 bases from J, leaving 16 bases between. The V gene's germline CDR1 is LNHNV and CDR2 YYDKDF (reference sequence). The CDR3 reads CATQTLGHSEAFF. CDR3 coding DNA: TGTGCCACCCAAACCCTGGGCCATTCTGAAGCTTTCTTT.

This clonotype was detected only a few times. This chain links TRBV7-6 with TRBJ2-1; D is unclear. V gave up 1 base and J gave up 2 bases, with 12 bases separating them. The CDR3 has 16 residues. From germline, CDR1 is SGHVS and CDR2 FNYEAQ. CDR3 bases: TGTGCCAGCAGCTTAGAACTCGGCAGAGCCTACAATGAGCAGTTCTTC. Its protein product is CASSLELGRAYNEQFF.

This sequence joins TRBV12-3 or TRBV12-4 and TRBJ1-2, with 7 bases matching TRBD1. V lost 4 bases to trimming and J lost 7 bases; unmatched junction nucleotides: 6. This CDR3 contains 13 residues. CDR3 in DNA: TGTGCCAGCAGTTCCACAGGGGTAGGTGGCTACACCTTC. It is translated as CASSSTGVGGYTF.

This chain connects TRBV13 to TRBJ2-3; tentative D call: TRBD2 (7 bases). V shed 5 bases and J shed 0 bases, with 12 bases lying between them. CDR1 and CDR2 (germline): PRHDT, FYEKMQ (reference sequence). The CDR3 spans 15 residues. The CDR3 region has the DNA TGTGCCAGCAGCACTCGGGGGGCCAGCACAGATACGCAGTATTTT. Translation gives CASSTRGASTDTQYF.

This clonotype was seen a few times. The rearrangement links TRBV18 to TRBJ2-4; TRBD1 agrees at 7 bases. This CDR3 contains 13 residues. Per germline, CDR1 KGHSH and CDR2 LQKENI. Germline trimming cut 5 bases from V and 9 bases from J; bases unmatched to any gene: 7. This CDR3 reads CASSTDRAGIQYF. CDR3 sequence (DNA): TGTGCCAGCTCAACCGACAGGGCGGGCATTCAGTACTTC.

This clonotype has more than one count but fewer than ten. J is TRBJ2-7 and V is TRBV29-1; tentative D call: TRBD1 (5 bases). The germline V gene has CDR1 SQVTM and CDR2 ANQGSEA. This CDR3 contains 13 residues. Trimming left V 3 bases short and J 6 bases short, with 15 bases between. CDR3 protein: CSVEVQGISEQYF. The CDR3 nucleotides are TGCAGCGTTGAGGTTCAGGGAATCTCCGAGCAGTACTTC.

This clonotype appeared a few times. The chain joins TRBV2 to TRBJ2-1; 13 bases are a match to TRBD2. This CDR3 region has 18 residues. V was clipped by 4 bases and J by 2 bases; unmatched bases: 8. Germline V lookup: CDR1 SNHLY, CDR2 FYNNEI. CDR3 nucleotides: TGTGCCAGCAGTGGAGGACTAGCGGGAGCTGTGGCCTACAATGAGCAGTTCTTC. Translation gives CASSGGLAGAVAYNEQFF.

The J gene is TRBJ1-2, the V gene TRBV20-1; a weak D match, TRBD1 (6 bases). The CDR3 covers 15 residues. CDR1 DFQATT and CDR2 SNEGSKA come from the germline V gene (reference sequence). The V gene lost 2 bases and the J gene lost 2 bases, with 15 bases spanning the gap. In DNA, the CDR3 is TGCAGTGCTAGACCCCCTGGAAGGGGGAACTATGGCTACACCTTC. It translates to CSARPPGRGNYGYTF.

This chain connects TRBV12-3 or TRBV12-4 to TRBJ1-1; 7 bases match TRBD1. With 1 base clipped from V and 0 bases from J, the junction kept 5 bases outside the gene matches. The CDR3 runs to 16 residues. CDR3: CASSLVPQGVNTEAFF. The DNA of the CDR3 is TGTGCCAGCAGTTTAGTGCCGCAGGGGGTGAACACTGAAGCTTTCTTT.

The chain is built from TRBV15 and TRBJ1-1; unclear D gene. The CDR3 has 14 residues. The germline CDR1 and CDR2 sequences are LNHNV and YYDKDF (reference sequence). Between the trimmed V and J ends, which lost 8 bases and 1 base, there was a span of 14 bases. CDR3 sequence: CATGEGRPNTEAFF. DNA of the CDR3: TGTGCCACCGGGGAGGGCAGGCCGAACACTGAAGCTTTCTTT.

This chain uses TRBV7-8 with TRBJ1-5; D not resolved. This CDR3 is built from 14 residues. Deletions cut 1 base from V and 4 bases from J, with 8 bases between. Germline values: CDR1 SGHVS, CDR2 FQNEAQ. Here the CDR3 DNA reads TGTGCCAGCAGCTTAGTACCGAGTAATCAGCCCCAGCATTTT. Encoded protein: CASSLVPSNQPQHF.

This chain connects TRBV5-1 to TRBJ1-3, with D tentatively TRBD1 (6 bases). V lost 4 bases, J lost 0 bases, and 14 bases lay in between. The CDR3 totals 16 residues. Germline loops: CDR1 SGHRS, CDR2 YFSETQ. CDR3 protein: CASSPTGTPSGNTIYF. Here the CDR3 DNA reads TGCGCCAGCAGCCCAACCGGGACACCCTCTGGAAACACCATATATTTT.

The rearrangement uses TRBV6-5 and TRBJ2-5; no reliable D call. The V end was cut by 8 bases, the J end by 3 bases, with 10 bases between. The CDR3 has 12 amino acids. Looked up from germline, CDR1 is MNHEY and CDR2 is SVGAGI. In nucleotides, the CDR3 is TGTGCCAGCCGATTTGGGAAAGAGACCCAGTACTTC. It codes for CASRFGKETQYF.

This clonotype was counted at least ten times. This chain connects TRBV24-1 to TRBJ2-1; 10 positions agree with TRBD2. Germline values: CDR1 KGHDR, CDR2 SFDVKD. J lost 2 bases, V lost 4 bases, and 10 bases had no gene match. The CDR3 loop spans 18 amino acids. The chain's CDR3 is CATSDPPGLANTYNEQFF. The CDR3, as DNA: TGTGCCACCAGTGACCCACCGGGACTAGCGAATACCTACAATGAGCAGTTCTTC.